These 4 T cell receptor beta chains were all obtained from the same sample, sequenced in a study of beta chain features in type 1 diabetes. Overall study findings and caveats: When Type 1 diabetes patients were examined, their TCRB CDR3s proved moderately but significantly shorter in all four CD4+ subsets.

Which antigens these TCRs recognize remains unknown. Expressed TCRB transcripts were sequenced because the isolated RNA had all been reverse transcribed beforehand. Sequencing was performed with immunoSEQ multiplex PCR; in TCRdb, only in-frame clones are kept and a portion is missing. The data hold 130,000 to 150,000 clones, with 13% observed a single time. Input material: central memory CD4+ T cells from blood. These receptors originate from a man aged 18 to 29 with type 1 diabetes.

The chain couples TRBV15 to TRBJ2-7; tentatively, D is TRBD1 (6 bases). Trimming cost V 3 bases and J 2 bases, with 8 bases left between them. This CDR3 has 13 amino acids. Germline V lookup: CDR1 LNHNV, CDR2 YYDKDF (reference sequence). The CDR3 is CATSRDRPYEQYF. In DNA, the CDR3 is TGTGCCACCAGCAGGGACAGACCCTACGAGCAGTACTTC.

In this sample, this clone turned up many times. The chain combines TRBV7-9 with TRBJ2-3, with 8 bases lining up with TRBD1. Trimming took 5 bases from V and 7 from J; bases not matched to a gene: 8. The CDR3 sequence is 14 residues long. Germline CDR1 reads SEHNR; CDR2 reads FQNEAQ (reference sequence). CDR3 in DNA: TGTGCCAGCAGCCTTATGACAGGGGCAAATACGCAGTATTTT. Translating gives CASSLMTGANTQYF.

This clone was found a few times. CDR3 region: CASSLSKAKNIQYF. The CDR3 region has the DNA TGTGCCAGCAGTTTATCAAAAGCCAAAAACATTCAGTACTTC. V and J are TRBV28 and TRBJ2-4; D call uncertain. The CDR3 runs 14 residues. The germline V and J ends were trimmed by 1 base and 0 bases, with 4 bases remaining between them. Germline V gene sequence: CDR1 MDHEN, CDR2 SYDVKM.

The CDR3 here is CASSLGAHGEQYF. CDR3 sequence (DNA): TGTGCCAGCAGCTTAGGCGCACATGGGGAGCAGTACTTC. The gene calls are TRBV11-3 and TRBJ2-7; D is uncertain. This CDR3 is built from 13 residues. Germline-derived CDR1 and CDR2 are SGHNT and YENEEA. V lost 1 base and J lost 7, with 11 bases in between. The variable domain in full, with the rest retrieved from reference TRBV11-3 and TRBJ2-7, is EAGVVQSPRYKIIEKKQPVAFWCNPISGHNTLYWYLQNLGQGPELLIRYENEEAVDDSQLPKDRFSAERLKGVDSTLKIQPAELGDSAVYLCASSLGAHGEQYFGPGTRLTVT.